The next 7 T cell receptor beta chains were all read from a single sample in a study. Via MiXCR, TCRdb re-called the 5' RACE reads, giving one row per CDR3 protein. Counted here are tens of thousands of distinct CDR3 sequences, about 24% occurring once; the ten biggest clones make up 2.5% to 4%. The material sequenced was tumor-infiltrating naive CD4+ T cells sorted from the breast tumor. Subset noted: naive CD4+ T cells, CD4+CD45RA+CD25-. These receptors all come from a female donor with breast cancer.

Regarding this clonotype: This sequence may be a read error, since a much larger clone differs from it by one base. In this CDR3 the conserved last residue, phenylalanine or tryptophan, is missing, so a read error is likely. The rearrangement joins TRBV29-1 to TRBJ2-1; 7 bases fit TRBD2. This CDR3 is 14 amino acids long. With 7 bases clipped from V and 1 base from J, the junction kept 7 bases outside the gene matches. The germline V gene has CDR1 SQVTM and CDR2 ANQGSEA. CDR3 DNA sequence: TGCAGCGCCCGTCTAGCGGAGTCCTACAATGAGCAGTTCATC. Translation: CSARLAESYNEQFI.

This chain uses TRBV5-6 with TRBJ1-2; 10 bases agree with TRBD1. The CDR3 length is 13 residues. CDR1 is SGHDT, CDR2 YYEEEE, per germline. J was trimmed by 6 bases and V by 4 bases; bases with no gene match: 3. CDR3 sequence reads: CASSRDRGHGYTF. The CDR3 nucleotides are TGTGCCAGCAGCCGGGACAGGGGTCATGGCTACACCTTC.

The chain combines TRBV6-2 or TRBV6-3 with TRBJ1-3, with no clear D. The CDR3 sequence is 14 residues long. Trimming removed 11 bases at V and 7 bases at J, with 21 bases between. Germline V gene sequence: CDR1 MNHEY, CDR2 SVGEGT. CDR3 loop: CAGTDDGFRNTIYF. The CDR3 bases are TGTGCCGGCACCGACGACGGGTTCAGGAACACCATATATTTT.

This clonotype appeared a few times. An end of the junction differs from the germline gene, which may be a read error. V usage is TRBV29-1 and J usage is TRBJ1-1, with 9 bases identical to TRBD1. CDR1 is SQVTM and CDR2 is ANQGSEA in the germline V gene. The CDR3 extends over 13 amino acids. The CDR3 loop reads CSVADRGYTGAFF. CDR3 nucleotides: TGCAGCGTTGCCGACAGGGGGTACACTGGAGCTTTCTTT.

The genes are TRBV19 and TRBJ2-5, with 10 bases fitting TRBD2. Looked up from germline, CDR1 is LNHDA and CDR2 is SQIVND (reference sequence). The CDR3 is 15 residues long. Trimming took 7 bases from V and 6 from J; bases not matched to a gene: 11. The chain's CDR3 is CASTASGSSKKTQYF. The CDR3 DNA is TGTGCCAGTACCGCTAGCGGGAGCTCCAAGAAGACCCAGTACTTC.

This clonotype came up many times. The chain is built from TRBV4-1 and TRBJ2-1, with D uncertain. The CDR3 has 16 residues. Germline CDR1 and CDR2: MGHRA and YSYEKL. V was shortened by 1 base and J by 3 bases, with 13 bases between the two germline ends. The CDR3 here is CASSQGGTLRYNEQFF. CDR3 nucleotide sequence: TGCGCCAGCAGCCAAGGTGGTACCCTCCGCTACAATGAGCAGTTCTTC.

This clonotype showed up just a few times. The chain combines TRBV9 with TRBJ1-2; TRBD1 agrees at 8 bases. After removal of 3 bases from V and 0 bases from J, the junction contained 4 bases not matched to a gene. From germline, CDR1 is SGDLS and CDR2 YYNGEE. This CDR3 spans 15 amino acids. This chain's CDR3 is CASSASGGANYGYTF. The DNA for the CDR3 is TGTGCCAGCAGCGCTTCAGGGGGCGCTAACTATGGCTACACCTTC.